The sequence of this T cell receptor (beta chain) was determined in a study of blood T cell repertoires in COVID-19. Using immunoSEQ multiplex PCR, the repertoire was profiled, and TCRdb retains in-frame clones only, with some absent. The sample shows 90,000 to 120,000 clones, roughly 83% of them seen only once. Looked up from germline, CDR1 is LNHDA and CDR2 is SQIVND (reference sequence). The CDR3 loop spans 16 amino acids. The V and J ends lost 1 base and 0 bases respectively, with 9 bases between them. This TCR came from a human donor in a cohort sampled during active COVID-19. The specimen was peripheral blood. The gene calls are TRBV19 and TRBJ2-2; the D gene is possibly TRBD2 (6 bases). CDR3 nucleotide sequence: TGTGCCAGTAGTATAGGGGGCGGGACGAACACCGGGGAGCTGTTTTTT. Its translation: CASSIGGGTNTGELFF.